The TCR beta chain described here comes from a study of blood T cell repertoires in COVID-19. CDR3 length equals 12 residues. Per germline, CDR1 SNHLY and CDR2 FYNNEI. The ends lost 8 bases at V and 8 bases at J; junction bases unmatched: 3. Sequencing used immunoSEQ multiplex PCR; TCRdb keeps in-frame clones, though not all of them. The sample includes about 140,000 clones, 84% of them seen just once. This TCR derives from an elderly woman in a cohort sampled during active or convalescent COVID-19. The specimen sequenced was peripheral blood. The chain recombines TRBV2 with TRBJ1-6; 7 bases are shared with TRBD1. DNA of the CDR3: TGTGCCAGCTCCAGGGGGGATTCACCCCTCCACTTT. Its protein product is CASSRGDSPLHF.